These 7 T cell receptor beta chains share one sample of origin, sequenced in a study of T cells after yellow fever vaccination. Each CDR3 protein gets one entry after TCRdb re-called the 5' RACE reads with MiXCR. Of nearly 300,000 distinct CDR3 sequences detected, around 10% appear once; the ten largest clones hold about 3%. This material consisted of CD4+ T cells sorted from PBMCs, taken 5 days after the yellow fever booster vaccination. Receptor source: a man younger than 35 who received the YFV17D yellow fever vaccine.

The chain recombines TRBV5-4 with TRBJ1-2; D is unclear. V gave up 4 bases and J gave up 2 bases, with 21 bases separating them. This CDR3 has 17 residues. The germline CDR1 and CDR2 sequences are SGHNT and YYREEE (reference sequence). The CDR3 DNA reads as TGTGCCAGCAGCCACACCCGGACGGGAGGGATAAACTATGGCTACACCTTC. Protein: CASSHTRTGGINYGYTF.

The rearrangement joins TRBV12-3 or TRBV12-4 to TRBJ2-1; 13 bases align to TRBD2. The J segment lost 1 base and the V segment lost 0 bases, leaving 6 bases of the junction unmatched. CDR3 length: 19 residues. The DNA of the CDR3 is TGTGCCAGCAGTTTAGCGGCAACACTAGCGGGGGGGTCCTACAATGAGCAGTTCTTC. This gives the protein CASSLAATLAGGSYNEQFF.

This clonotype was seen a handful of times. The chain carries TRBV5-1 and TRBJ1-6, with TRBD1 matching 7 bases. Germline V gene lookup returns CDR1 SGHRS and CDR2 YFSETQ. The CDR3 has 16 residues. V shed 0 bases and J 9 bases; nucleotides not matched to a gene: 9. The DNA of the CDR3 is TGCGCCAGCAGCTTGGGACAGGGAATAGCGTCTTCACCCCTCCACTTT. It encodes CASSLGQGIASSPLHF.

This clonotype was seen many times. The chain carries TRBV30 and TRBJ1-6, with TRBD1 matching 7 bases. The CDR3 spans 14 residues. Germline V CDR1 and CDR2: GTSNPN, SVGIG (reference sequence). Losses at the gene ends were 2 bases for V and 7 bases for J; bases not matched to a gene: 5. The CDR3 DNA sequence: TGTGCCTGGAGTATGGGACAGTCCAATTCACCCCTCCACTTT. Its translation: CAWSMGQSNSPLHF. Drawing the rest from reference TRBV30 and TRBJ1-6, the complete variable domain is SQTIHQWPATLVQPVGSPLSLECTVEGTSNPNLYWYRQAAGRGLQLLFYSVGIGQISSEVPQNLSASRPQDRQFILSSKKLLLSDSGFYLCAWSMGQSNSPLHFGNGTRLTVT.

This clonotype was counted many times. The chain joins TRBV5-6 to TRBJ2-7; D is perhaps TRBD1 (5 bases). Trimming removed 7 bases at V and 2 bases at J, with 16 bases between. The CDR3 is made up of 14 amino acids. CDR1 is SGHDT, CDR2 YYEEEE, per germline. Written as DNA, the CDR3 is TGTGCCAGCGGGTCCCGGGTCAGGGCCTACGAGCAGTACTTC. Amino acid sequence: CASGSRVRAYEQYF.

This clonotype was seen many times. As DNA, the CDR3 is TGCGCCAGCAGCCCATGGGCGCGAAGCAATCAGCCCCAGCATTTT. This encodes CASSPWARSNQPQHF. The gene calls are TRBV4-3 and TRBJ1-5; unclear D gene. Trimming took 4 bases from V and 1 from J, leaving 11 bases between them. This CDR3 region has 15 residues. The germline gives CDR1 LGHNA, CDR2 YSLEER.

This clonotype has at least ten counts. The rearrangement uses TRBV7-2 and TRBJ2-3; 8 bases line up with TRBD2. Germline V lookup: CDR1 SGHTA, CDR2 FQGNSA. The CDR3 runs to 14 residues. The ends lost 10 bases at V and 0 bases at J; junction bases unmatched: 6. CDR3 coding DNA: TGTGCCACCCGCCGGGGGGGTAGCACAGATACGCAGTATTTT. Its protein is CATRRGGSTDTQYF. Full variable domain (missing parts from reference TRBV7-2 and TRBJ2-3): GAGVSQSPSNKVTEKGKDVELRCDPISGHTALYWYRQSLGQGLEFLIYFQGNSAPDKSGLPSDRFSAERTGGSVSTLTIQRTQQEDSAVYLCATRRGGSTDTQYFGPGTRLTVL.